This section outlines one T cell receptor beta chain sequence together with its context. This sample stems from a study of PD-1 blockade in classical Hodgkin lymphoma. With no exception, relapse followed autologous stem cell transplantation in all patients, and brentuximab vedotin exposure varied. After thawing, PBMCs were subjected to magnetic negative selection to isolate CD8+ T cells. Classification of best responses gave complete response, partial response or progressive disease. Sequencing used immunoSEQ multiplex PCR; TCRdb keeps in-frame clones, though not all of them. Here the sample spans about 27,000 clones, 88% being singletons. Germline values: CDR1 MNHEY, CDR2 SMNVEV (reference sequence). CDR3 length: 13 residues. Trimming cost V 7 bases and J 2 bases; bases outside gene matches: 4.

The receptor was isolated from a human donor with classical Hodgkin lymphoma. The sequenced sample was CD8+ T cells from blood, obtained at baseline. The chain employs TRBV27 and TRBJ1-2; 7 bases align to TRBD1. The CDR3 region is CASTSDRNYGYTF. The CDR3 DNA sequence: TGTGCCAGCACCTCGGACAGGAACTATGGCTACACCTTC.